This entry lists 17 T cell receptor beta chains sequenced from one sample in a study of blood T cell repertoires in COVID-19. Repertoires were generated with immunoSEQ multiplex PCR, while TCRdb's copy carries only in-frame clones and drops some. The sample records approximately 160,000 clones, 76% being singletons. The sample taken for sequencing was peripheral blood. These receptor sequences come from a woman at least 80 years old with acute or convalescent COVID-19.

The rearrangement uses TRBV5-1 and TRBJ2-3; 9 bases are shared with TRBD1. V lost 7 bases and J lost 6; bases outside the gene matches: 9. Looked up from germline, CDR1 is SGHRS and CDR2 is YFSETQ. This CDR3 has 14 amino acids. The DNA for the CDR3 is TGCGCCAGCTACTCCGGGACAGGGCCCGATACGCAGTATTTT. Protein: CASYSGTGPDTQYF. The full variable domain, rest sourced from reference TRBV5-1 and TRBJ2-3, is KAGVTQTPRYLIKTRGQQVTLSCSPISGHRSVSWYQQTPGQGLQFLFEYFSETQRNKGNFPGRFSGRQFSNSRSEMNVSTLELGDSALYLCASYSGTGPDTQYFGPGTRLTVL.

The chain recombines TRBV11-3 with TRBJ2-5; D perhaps matches TRBD2 (7 bases). The CDR3 covers 14 residues. The V gene's germline CDR1 is SGHNT and CDR2 YENEEA. The V gene lost 5 bases and the J gene lost 5 bases, with 15 bases spanning the gap. The CDR3 reads CASSPGGGQETQYF. DNA of the CDR3: TGTGCCAGCAGCCCCGGCGGGGGCCAGGAGACCCAGTACTTC.

The chain is built from TRBV7-3 and TRBJ2-5, with TRBD1 matching 8 bases. After removal of 4 bases from V and 1 base from J, the junction contained 8 bases not matched to a gene. The CDR3 has 16 amino acids. The germline gives CDR1 SGHTA, CDR2 FQGTGA. CDR3 nucleotides: TGTGCCAGCAGCTCTCTCCCCAGGGGGCTCCAAGAGACCCAGTACTTC. Its protein is CASSSLPRGLQETQYF. The full variable domain, with the rest looked up from reference TRBV7-3 and TRBJ2-5, is GAGVSQTPSNKVTEKGKYVELRCDPISGHTALYWYRQSLGQGPEFLIYFQGTGAADDSGLPNDRFFAVRPEGSVSTLKIQRTERGDSAVYLCASSSLPRGLQETQYFGPGTRLLVL.

This clone was observed once. V is TRBV10-3 and J is TRBJ2-5; D unclear. Germline V gene sequence: CDR1 ENHRY, CDR2 SYGVKD. Trimming took off 3 bases at V and 0 bases at J, with 11 bases between the two ends. This CDR3 has 15 amino acids. CDR3 loop: CAISDDSSYQETQYF. CDR3 nucleotides: TGTGCCATCAGTGATGATAGCTCGTACCAAGAGACCCAGTACTTC.

V usage is TRBV6-5 and J usage is TRBJ1-6; D is unresolved. The CDR3 runs to 12 residues. The V gene lost 8 bases and the J gene lost 7 bases, with 9 bases spanning the gap. Germline V gene sequence: CDR1 MNHEY, CDR2 SVGAGI. The CDR3 bases are TGTGCCAGCGCTACGCCAAATTCACCCCTCCACTTT. The encoded protein is CASATPNSPLHF.

This clone was counted once. The V call is TRBV30, the J call TRBJ1-1, with D perhaps matching TRBD1 (5 bases). The CDR3 loop spans 16 amino acids. V shed 5 bases and J shed 4 bases, with 23 bases lying between them. Germline loops: CDR1 GTSNPN, CDR2 SVGIG (reference sequence). In nucleotides, the CDR3 is TGTGCCTGGTCCCTCCCCGGGGGAACATTGATCACTGAAGCTTTCTTT. Translated, it gives CAWSLPGGTLITEAFF.

This sequence joins TRBV6-5 and TRBJ2-1; no definite D call. Between the trimmed V and J ends, which lost 6 bases and 6 bases, there was a span of 12 bases. Germline V gene sequence: CDR1 MNHEY, CDR2 SVGAGI. The CDR3 extends over 13 amino acids. CDR3 region: CASRADSGNEQFF. The CDR3 DNA is TGTGCCAGCAGGGCGGATTCGGGCAATGAGCAGTTCTTC.

The table lists this clone with a few counts. The chain is built from TRBV4-1 and TRBJ1-4; 7 nucleotides agree with TRBD1. The CDR3 is 16 residues long. The germline V gene encodes CDR1 MGHRA and CDR2 YSYEKL. Germline trimming cut 4 bases from V and 3 bases from J; bases unmatched to any gene: 8. The DNA for the CDR3 is TGCGCCAGCAGCCCGATAACAGGGGAGGCTAATGAAAAACTGTTTTTT. Protein product: CASSPITGEANEKLFF.

The chain combines TRBV30 with TRBJ1-6; 7 nucleotides match TRBD1. Germline trimming cut 1 base from V and 6 bases from J; bases unmatched to any gene: 3. The CDR3 spans 14 residues. Germline assignment: CDR1 GTSNPN and CDR2 SVGIG (reference sequence). In DNA form, the CDR3 reads TGTGCCTGGAGTGGGACAGGCGGTAATTCACCCCTCCACTTT. Translated: CAWSGTGGNSPLHF.

The rearrangement joins TRBV7-2 to TRBJ1-2; TRBD1 matches 8 bases. Germline CDR1 is SGHTA and CDR2 is FQGNSA. This CDR3 has 18 amino acids. V lost 3 bases to trimming and J lost 4 bases; unmatched junction nucleotides: 16. Written as DNA, the CDR3 is TGTGCCAGCAGCTTTGACAGGGGACATCTTGCAGGAAGCTATGGCTACACCTTC. Translating it yields CASSFDRGHLAGSYGYTF. The whole variable domain, remainder taken from reference TRBV7-2 and TRBJ1-2, is GAGVSQSPSNKVTEKGKDVELRCDPISGHTALYWYRQSLGQGLEFLIYFQGNSAPDKSGLPSDRFSAERTGGSVSTLTIQRTQQEDSAVYLCASSFDRGHLAGSYGYTFGSGTRLTVV.

This chain connects TRBV6-5 to TRBJ1-3; 7 bases agree with TRBD1. This CDR3 region has 14 residues. The V gene's germline CDR1 is MNHEY and CDR2 SVGAGI. Trimming at V came to 5 bases and at J to 5 bases, leaving 6 bases not matched to a gene. Here the CDR3 DNA reads TGTGCCAGCAGTCCCTGGGACAGACGAAACACCATATATTTT. Translated, it gives CASSPWDRRNTIYF.

This rearrangement joins TRBV4-1 to TRBJ1-2; weak D call: TRBD1 (5 bases). Trimming pared 6 bases from V and 6 bases from J, leaving 14 bases between. This CDR3 contains 13 residues. Germline CDR1 reads MGHRA; CDR2 reads YSYEKL. The DNA for the CDR3 is TGCGCCAGCAGTTCCGGGTGGGGCGATGGCTACACCTTC. It yields the protein CASSSGWGDGYTF.

The CDR3 is CSAIDDRGAKNIQYF. The CDR3 DNA reads as TGCAGTGCTATTGATGACAGGGGTGCCAAAAACATTCAGTACTTC. This chain connects TRBV20-1 to TRBJ2-4, with 8 positions matching TRBD1. From germline, CDR1 is DFQATT and CDR2 SNEGSKA (reference sequence). The CDR3 has 15 residues. The J segment lost 1 base and the V segment lost 4 bases, leaving 6 bases of the junction unmatched.

J is TRBJ2-3 and V is TRBV6-6; 7 bases fit TRBD1. The CDR3 runs to 15 residues. Germline V gene data show CDR1 as MNHNY and CDR2 as SVGAGI (reference sequence). With V trimmed by 2 bases and J by 0 bases, 2 bases remained unmatched. The DNA for the CDR3 is TGTGCCAGCAGTTACGACAGGGTCAGCACAGATACGCAGTATTTT. Protein: CASSYDRVSTDTQYF.

V is TRBV29-1 and J is TRBJ2-6; D unresolved. V lost 5 bases and J lost 0, with 5 bases in between. The CDR3 is 13 amino acids. CDR1 and CDR2 (germline): SQVTM, ANQGSEA. For the CDR3, the DNA is TGCAGCGTTACAAGCTCTGGGGCCAACGTCCTGACTTTC. As protein: CSVTSSGANVLTF.

J is TRBJ1-2 and V is TRBV6-2 or TRBV6-3; 8 nucleotides match TRBD1. V trimming: 4 bases; J trimming: 6 bases; junction bases outside the gene matches: 16. Germline lookup yields CDR1 MNHEY and CDR2 SVGEGT. The CDR3 extends over 17 amino acids. The CDR3 loop reads CASSFAAQGQGGNGYTF. The CDR3 bases are TGTGCCAGCAGTTTCGCGGCTCAAGGACAGGGTGGAAATGGCTACACCTTC.

V is TRBV9 and J is TRBJ2-2; no clear D. This CDR3 has 13 amino acids. The germline CDR1 and CDR2 sequences are SGDLS and YYNGEE. Trimming pared 0 bases from V and 6 bases from J, leaving 6 bases between. CDR3 nucleotides: TGTGCCAGCAGCGTAGGAGAGTCCGGGGAGCTGTTTTTT. Translation gives CASSVGESGELFF. The full variable domain, with the rest looked up from reference TRBV9 and TRBJ2-2, is DSGVTQTPKHLITATGQRVTLRCSPRSGDLSVYWYQQSLDQGLQFLIQYYNGEERAKGNILERFSAQQFPDLHSELNLSSLELGDSALYFCASSVGESGELFFGEGSRLTVL.